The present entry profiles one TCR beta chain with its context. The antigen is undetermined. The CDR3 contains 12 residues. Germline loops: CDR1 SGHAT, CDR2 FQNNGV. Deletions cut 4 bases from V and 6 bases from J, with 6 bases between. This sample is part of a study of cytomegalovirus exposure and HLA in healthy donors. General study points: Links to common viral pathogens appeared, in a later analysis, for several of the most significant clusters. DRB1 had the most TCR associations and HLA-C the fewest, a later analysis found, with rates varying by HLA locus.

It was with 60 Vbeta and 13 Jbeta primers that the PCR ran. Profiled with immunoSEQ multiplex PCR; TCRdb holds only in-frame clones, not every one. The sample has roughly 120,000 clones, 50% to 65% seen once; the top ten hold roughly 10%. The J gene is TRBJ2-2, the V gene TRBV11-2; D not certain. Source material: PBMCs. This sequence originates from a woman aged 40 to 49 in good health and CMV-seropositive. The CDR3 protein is CASSSNAGELFF. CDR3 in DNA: TGTGCCAGCAGCTCTAATGCCGGGGAGCTGTTTTTT.